Listed below are T cell receptor beta chains from one sample, sequenced in a study of blood T cell repertoires in COVID-19. Clones were sequenced by immunoSEQ multiplex PCR, and TCRdb holds only the in-frame ones, with some missing. The data show about 250,000 clones, with 82% seen just once and more than 4.5% held by the top ten. The source material was peripheral blood. The receptors here all came from a woman aged 80 or over with active or convalescent COVID-19. Both conserved end residues are part of each CDR3. The order of the fields is D gene, CDR3 length, J gene, V gene, clone size, CDR3 protein, CDR3 DNA. A D gene is named only where the DNA matches it firmly. Clone size is stated in some rows and not others, as once, few, many or a class when expanded.

.,12,TRBJ1-1,TRBV19,.,CASSKLNTEAFF,TGTGCCAGTAGTAAGCTGAACACTGAAGCTTTCTTT
TRBD2,19,TRBJ2-3,TRBV29-1,.,CSVAGLAGGQKSNTDTQYF,TGCAGCGTTGCCGGACTAGCGGGAGGCCAGAAGAGTAACACAGATACGCAGTATTTT
TRBD1,15,TRBJ1-3,TRBV18,.,CASSPTTGTGNTIYF,TGTGCCAGCTCACCTACGACAGGGACGGGAAACACCATATATTTT
.,15,TRBJ1-2,TRBV6-5,.,CASRTDPTGSYGYTF,TGTGCCAGCAGGACCGATCCGACAGGATCCTATGGCTACACCTTC
TRBD1,15,TRBJ2-5,TRBV5-1,.,CASSLTGTGEETQYF,TGCGCCAGCAGCTTGACCGGGACAGGTGAAGAGACCCAGTACTTC
TRBD1,17,TRBJ2-2,TRBV6-4,.,CASSLVGGLSWTGELFF,TGTGCCAGCAGTCTGGTAGGGGGCCTGTCGTGGACCGGGGAGCTGTTTTTT
TRBD1,12,TRBJ2-5,TRBV18,.,CASSSTGETQYF,TGTGCCAGCTCATCGACAGGGGAGACCCAGTACTTC
TRBD1,15,TRBJ2-7,TRBV5-4,.,CASSPGTDPSYEQYF,TGTGCCAGCAGCCCCGGGACAGATCCCTCCTACGAGCAGTACTTC
.,14,TRBJ2-3,TRBV10-1,.,CASSSRSVPDTQYF,TGCGCCAGCAGCTCGCGGAGCGTCCCAGATACGCAGTATTTT
.,14,TRBJ2-1,TRBV11-3,.,CASSSDRTYNEQFF,TGTGCCAGCAGCTCCGACAGGACCTACAATGAGCAGTTCTTC
TRBD2,16,TRBJ2-4,TRBV11-2,.,CASSLASGGAGGIQYF,TGTGCCAGCAGCTTAGCTAGCGGGGGGGCCGGGGGCATTCAGTACTTC
.,13,TRBJ1-3,TRBV9,.,CASSLRTSNTIYF,TGTGCCAGCAGCCTCCGGACATCTAACACCATATATTTT
.,13,TRBJ1-2,TRBV9,.,CASSAGVEDGYTF,TGTGCCAGCAGCGCAGGGGTGGAGGATGGCTACACCTTC
.,14,TRBJ1-1,TRBV19,.,CASSPRTENTEAFF,TGTGCCAGTAGTCCAAGGACAGAAAACACTGAAGCTTTCTTT
.,12,TRBJ1-1,TRBV29-1,.,CSVEEGHTEAFF,TGCAGCGTTGAGGAGGGGCACACTGAAGCTTTCTTT
TRBD1,18,TRBJ1-3,TRBV11-3,.,CASSSPVGGQASGNTIYF,TGTGCCAGCAGCTCTCCCGTGGGGGGACAGGCGAGCGGAAACACCATATATTTT
.,13,TRBJ1-1,TRBV5-1,.,CASTFGVNTEAFF,TGCGCCAGCACCTTTGGAGTGAACACTGAAGCTTTCTTT
TRBD1,15,TRBJ1-2,TRBV10-2,.,CASSDSQGARRGYTF,TGCGCCAGCAGTGATTCTCAGGGGGCCCGGCGTGGCTACACCTTC
.,14,TRBJ2-3,TRBV7-8,.,CASSLSLGADTQYF,TGTGCCAGCAGCTTAAGTTTAGGGGCAGATACGCAGTATTTT
.,14,TRBJ1-2,TRBV3-1/TRBV3-2,.,CASSHREVSYGYTF,TGTGCCAGCAGTCACAGGGAAGTGAGCTATGGCTACACCTTC
.,14,TRBJ1-2,TRBV28,once,CASRLPGTPYGYTF,TGTGCCAGCAGGCTACCCGGGACTCCCTATGGCTACACCTTC
.,13,TRBJ2-7,TRBV27,.,CASRGVTKYEQYF,TGTGCCAGCAGGGGAGTTACCAAGTACGAGCAGTACTTC
.,16,TRBJ2-6,TRBV5-1,few,CASSLGGGSGANVLTF,TGCGCCAGCAGCTTGGGAGGGGGTTCTGGGGCCAACGTCCTGACTTTC
.,17,TRBJ2-2,TRBV6-4,.,CASSAAFRSGNTGELFF,TGTGCCAGCAGTGCGGCTTTTAGGTCGGGAAACACCGGGGAGCTGTTTTTT
.,16,TRBJ2-1,TRBV2,few,CASSDYAGDSYNEQFF,TGTGCCAGCAGTGACTACGCAGGGGACTCCTACAATGAGCAGTTCTTC
.,16,TRBJ1-1,TRBV28,.,CASRKYRYLMNTEAFF,TGTGCCAGCAGAAAATACAGGTACTTAATGAACACTGAAGCTTTCTTT
TRBD1,16,TRBJ1-3,TRBV9,few,CASSVDTGGTGNTIYF,TGTGCCAGCAGCGTAGACACAGGGGGCACTGGAAACACCATATATTTT
.,14,TRBJ2-5,TRBV18,few,CASSPLTSPETQYF,TGTGCCAGCTCACCACTGACTAGTCCAGAGACCCAGTACTTC
TRBD1,16,TRBJ2-4,TRBV18,once,CASSPGTGGLGNIQYF,TGTGCCAGCTCACCGGGGACAGGGGGCTTGGGAAACATTCAGTACTTC
.,16,TRBJ2-1,TRBV28,.,CASSGRQASSYNEQFF,TGTGCCAGCAGTGGGCGACAGGCAAGCTCCTACAATGAGCAGTTCTTC
TRBD1,15,TRBJ1-1,TRBV5-4,.,CASSSTTGGNTEAFF,TGTGCCAGCAGCTCGACTACAGGGGGCAATACTGAAGCTTTCTTT
TRBD2,19,TRBJ2-3,TRBV2,.,CASSTVGTSGTPSTDTQYF,TGTGCCAGCAGCACCGTAGGGACTAGCGGGACCCCTAGCACAGATACGCAGTATTTT
TRBD1,16,TRBJ1-1,TRBV5-1,.,CASSRDPTGTNTEAFF,TGCGCCAGCAGCAGGGACCCGACAGGGACGAACACTGAAGCTTTCTTT
TRBD2,16,TRBJ2-7,TRBV5-5,.,CASSSFTSGSSYEQYF,TGTGCCAGCAGCTCATTTACTAGCGGCAGCTCCTACGAGCAGTACTTC
TRBD1,13,TRBJ1-2,TRBV25-1,.,CASSDRVDYGYTF,TGTGCCAGTTCCGACAGGGTTGACTATGGCTACACCTTC
TRBD1,15,TRBJ1-5,TRBV2,once,CASRADRGGNQPQHF,TGTGCCAGCAGGGCAGACAGGGGAGGCAATCAGCCCCAGCATTTT
.,12,TRBJ2-1,TRBV11-3,.,CASSLGANEQFF,TGTGCCAGCAGCTTAGGGGCCAATGAGCAGTTCTTC
.,15,TRBJ1-4,TRBV5-4,.,CASSLGGSTNEKLFF,TGTGCCAGCAGCTTGGGTGGCTCAACTAATGAAAAACTGTTTTTT
TRBD1,15,TRBJ1-5,TRBV18,once,CASSPGQRNNQPQHF,TGTGCCAGCTCGCCGGGACAGAGAAACAATCAGCCCCAGCATTTT
TRBD1,15,TRBJ1-1,TRBV4-2,.,CASSQEEGAQDEAFF,TGTGCCAGCAGCCAAGAGGAGGGGGCGCAGGATGAAGCTTTCTTT
TRBD2,16,TRBJ2-1,TRBV5-1,.,CASSLGLAGSYNEQFF,TGCGCCAGCAGCTTGGGACTAGCGGGATCCTACAATGAGCAGTTCTTC
.,14,TRBJ2-6,TRBV6-5,.,CASSYESGANVLTF,TGTGCCAGCAGTTACGAGTCTGGGGCCAACGTCCTGACTTTC
.,14,TRBJ1-1,TRBV18,.,CASSQGIGNTEAFF,TGTGCCAGCTCACAGGGGATAGGAAACACTGAAGCTTTCTTT
TRBD1,14,TRBJ1-2,TRBV5-1,.,CASSSGTGGFGYTF,TGCGCCAGCAGCTCAGGCACAGGGGGTTTTGGCTACACCTTC
.,16,TRBJ1-5,TRBV2,.,CASSEASGIVAQPQHF,TGTGCCAGCAGTGAAGCGTCAGGGATTGTTGCTCAGCCCCAGCATTTT
TRBD1,15,TRBJ1-2,TRBV6-4,.,CASSDSNTGGRGYTF,TGTGCCAGCAGTGACTCGAATACAGGGGGCAGGGGCTACACCTTC
TRBD1,16,TRBJ2-5,TRBV28,.,CASSLYSGTGEETQYF,TGTGCCAGCAGTTTATATAGTGGGACAGGGGAAGAGACCCAGTACTTC
.,12,TRBJ2-2,TRBV12-3/TRBV12-4,.,CASSPVAGELFF,TGTGCCAGCAGCCCGGTGGCCGGGGAGCTGTTTTTT
TRBD2,15,TRBJ2-5,TRBV3-1/TRBV3-2,.,CASSQMAGGKETQYF,TGTGCCAGCAGCCAGATGGCGGGAGGGAAAGAGACCCAGTACTTC
.,16,TRBJ1-2,TRBV6-6,few,CASSYSTFAESWGYTF,TGTGCCAGCAGTTACTCGACCTTCGCGGAGAGCTGGGGCTACACCTTC
.,14,TRBJ1-2,TRBV28,.,CASSRTEKNYGYTF,TGTGCCAGCAGTAGGACAGAGAAAAACTATGGCTACACCTTC
.,14,TRBJ1-5,TRBV7-2,.,CASSGQIYDQPQHF,TGTGCCAGCAGCGGACAGATCTATGATCAGCCCCAGCATTTT
TRBD2,14,TRBJ2-7,TRBV6-5,.,CASRGLAGAPEQYF,TGTGCCAGCAGGGGACTAGCGGGAGCCCCCGAGCAGTACTTC
TRBD2,16,TRBJ2-1,TRBV6-5,.,CASSYGASGFHNEQFF,TGTGCCAGCAGTTACGGGGCTAGCGGGTTTCACAATGAGCAGTTCTTC
TRBD1,15,TRBJ2-3,TRBV7-7,.,CASSQNRGQADTQYF,TGTGCTAGCAGCCAAAACAGGGGGCAGGCAGATACGCAGTATTTT
TRBD1,14,TRBJ1-2,TRBV28,.,CASSPGQTTYGYTF,TGTGCCAGCAGCCCGGGACAGACGACATATGGCTACACCTTC
TRBD2,17,TRBJ2-4,TRBV3-1/TRBV3-2,.,CASSDHTSGTAKNIQYF,TGTGCCAGCAGCGACCACACCAGCGGGACAGCCAAAAACATTCAGTACTTC
.,13,TRBJ1-2,TRBV25-1,.,CASSGLGVYGYTF,TGTGCCAGCAGTGGGCTAGGAGTCTACGGCTACACCTTC